This note documents a single TCR beta chain sequence. TCRdb's table, derived via immunoSEQ multiplex PCR, lists solely in-frame clones and lacks some. The top ten hold approximately 0.59% of the sample, which has some 52,000 clones, about 97% seen once. This sample was included in a study of siplizumab effects on memory and regulatory T cells. This CDR3 comprises 17 residues. The germline V and J ends were trimmed by 2 bases and 5 bases, with 22 bases remaining between them. Germline loops: CDR1 KGHSH, CDR2 LQKENI. This sequence was found in a human donor in good health. Sequenced input: naive CD4+ T cells sorted from blood. The chain carries TRBV18 and TRBJ2-7, with a possible D match to TRBD1 (5 bases). This CDR3 is CASSPIRATGGGNEQYF. The CDR3 region has the DNA TGTGCCAGCTCACCAATCCGAGCCACAGGCGGTGGGAACGAGCAGTACTTC.